The clone carrying this TCR beta chain was counted many times. With V trimmed by 2 bases and J by 0 bases, 3 bases remained unmatched. CDR3 length: 16 amino acids. Germline CDR1 and CDR2: SGHTA and FQGTGA. These data belong to a study of blood T cell repertoires in COVID-19. In the source study's methods: Amplification of reference gene primers provided the estimated nucleated cell counts. Libraries were prepared by immunoSEQ multiplex PCR; TCRdb keeps only in-frame clonotypes and omits some of them. V, J and clone size were drawn from that table, and D and trimming were deduced from the DNA. The table lists under 90,000 clones, around 75% of them singletons, with roughly 15% in the top ten.

This TCR came from a woman at least 80 years old with active or convalescent COVID-19. Sequencing input: peripheral blood. The rearrangement links TRBV7-3 to TRBJ2-1, with TRBD2 matching 8 bases. In DNA, the CDR3 is TGTGCCAGCAGCTTACGGGAGGGGAGCTCCTACAATGAGCAGTTCTTC. Amino acid sequence: CASSLREGSSYNEQFF.